These T cell receptor beta chains were read from a single sample in a study of blood T cell repertoires in COVID-19. The data were produced by immunoSEQ multiplex PCR, yet TCRdb's version contains in-frame clones alone and is incomplete. Among 25,000 to 35,000 clones listed, around 85% were seen once. Sequenced sample: peripheral blood. The receptors derive from a man of 80 years or more with active COVID-19. Both conserved end residues are part of each CDR3. The D gene is left open where the match is weak. Size is omitted from some rows. Given values are once, few, many or a class for expanded clones.

clone_size: NA; d_call: TRBD2; j_call: TRBJ2-1; v_call: TRBV7-9; cdr3_aa: CASSVLAGVSGYNEQFF; cdr3_nt: TGTGCCAGCAGCGTTCTAGCGGGGGTCTCGGGATACAATGAGCAGTTCTTC
clone_size: NA; d_call: TRBD1; j_call: TRBJ1-2; v_call: TRBV11-2; cdr3_aa: CASSLATGAYGYTF; cdr3_nt: TGTGCCAGCAGCTTAGCGACAGGGGCCTATGGCTACACCTTC
clone_size: NA; d_call: NA; j_call: TRBJ1-1; v_call: TRBV2; cdr3_aa: CASSENPGDTEAFF; cdr3_nt: TGTGCCAGCAGTGAAAACCCCGGGGACACTGAAGCTTTCTTT
clone_size: NA; d_call: TRBD2; j_call: TRBJ2-3; v_call: TRBV7-2; cdr3_aa: CASSLVPRGGLDTQYF; cdr3_nt: TGTGCCAGCAGCTTAGTACCGCGGGGGGGCCTAGATACGCAGTATTTT
clone_size: NA; d_call: TRBD2; j_call: TRBJ2-3; v_call: TRBV6-2/TRBV6-3; cdr3_aa: CASSYSTSGLAGGRGTDTQYF; cdr3_nt: TGTGCCAGCAGTTACTCGACGTCGGGACTAGCGGGGGGTCGGGGCACAGATACGCAGTATTTT
clone_size: NA; d_call: NA; j_call: TRBJ2-7; v_call: TRBV6-5; cdr3_aa: CASSSTTGTYEQYF; cdr3_nt: TGTGCCAGCAGCTCGACGACGGGGACCTACGAGCAGTACTTC
clone_size: once; d_call: TRBD2; j_call: TRBJ2-3; v_call: TRBV3-1/TRBV3-2; cdr3_aa: CASTGTSGEDTQYF; cdr3_nt: TGTGCCAGCACGGGGACTAGCGGGGAGGATACGCAGTATTTT
clone_size: few; d_call: NA; j_call: TRBJ1-6; v_call: TRBV28; cdr3_aa: CATVLAPNSPLHF; cdr3_nt: TGTGCCACCGTGCTGGCACCAAATTCACCCCTCCACTTT
clone_size: once; d_call: NA; j_call: TRBJ2-5; v_call: TRBV5-1; cdr3_aa: CASSPGGETQYF; cdr3_nt: TGCGCCAGCAGCCCAGGGGGGGAGACCCAGTACTTC
clone_size: NA; d_call: NA; j_call: TRBJ1-1; v_call: TRBV18; cdr3_aa: CASSPVRQLDVWEAFF; cdr3_nt: TGTGCCAGCTCACCCGTAAGACAGCTGGATGTCTGGGAAGCTTTCTTT
clone_size: NA; d_call: NA; j_call: TRBJ2-1; v_call: TRBV2; cdr3_aa: CASTIGGRDEQFF; cdr3_nt: TGTGCCAGCACGATCGGGGGTAGGGATGAGCAGTTCTTC
clone_size: NA; d_call: NA; j_call: TRBJ1-4; v_call: TRBV18; cdr3_aa: CASSPFPNEKLFF; cdr3_nt: TGTGCCAGCTCACCCTTCCCCAATGAAAAACTGTTTTTT
clone_size: NA; d_call: NA; j_call: TRBJ1-4; v_call: TRBV7-9; cdr3_aa: CASSLAGVNEKLFF; cdr3_nt: TGTGCCAGCAGCTTAGCAGGGGTTAATGAAAAACTGTTTTTT
clone_size: NA; d_call: NA; j_call: TRBJ2-3; v_call: TRBV5-4; cdr3_aa: CASSLELLPRTQYF; cdr3_nt: TGTGCCAGCAGCTTGGAGCTCCTCCCACGGACGCAGTATTTT
clone_size: NA; d_call: NA; j_call: TRBJ1-1; v_call: TRBV5-1; cdr3_aa: CASSSSTFQGGAFF; cdr3_nt: TGCGCCAGCAGCTCATCGACCTTTCAGGGCGGAGCTTTCTTT
clone_size: NA; d_call: NA; j_call: TRBJ1-3; v_call: TRBV4-3; cdr3_aa: CASSGHPGNTIYF; cdr3_nt: TGCGCCAGCAGTGGCCATCCAGGAAACACCATATATTTT
clone_size: NA; d_call: NA; j_call: TRBJ1-5; v_call: TRBV19; cdr3_aa: CASSPEVGGLRQPQHF; cdr3_nt: TGTGCCAGTAGTCCCGAGGTCGGAGGCTTGCGGCAGCCCCAGCATTTT
clone_size: once; d_call: NA; j_call: TRBJ2-7; v_call: TRBV2; cdr3_aa: CASRPNSYEQYF; cdr3_nt: TGTGCCAGCAGGCCTAACAGCTACGAGCAGTACTTC
clone_size: NA; d_call: NA; j_call: TRBJ1-2; v_call: TRBV4-3; cdr3_aa: CASSQDSRGANYGYTF; cdr3_nt: TGCGCCAGCAGCCAAGATTCCCGGGGAGCTAACTATGGCTACACCTTC
clone_size: NA; d_call: NA; j_call: TRBJ1-6; v_call: TRBV19; cdr3_aa: CASSIGDMRSPLHF; cdr3_nt: TGTGCCAGTAGTATAGGCGATATGAGATCACCCCTCCACTTT
clone_size: few; d_call: NA; j_call: TRBJ2-7; v_call: TRBV12-2; cdr3_aa: CAGGSGQEQYF; cdr3_nt: TGTGCAGGGGGCTCAGGGCAGGAGCAGTACTTC
clone_size: NA; d_call: TRBD2; j_call: TRBJ2-5; v_call: TRBV9; cdr3_aa: CASSPSGGAFGETQYF; cdr3_nt: TGTGCCAGCAGTCCTAGCGGGGGGGCCTTTGGGGAGACCCAGTACTTC
clone_size: NA; d_call: NA; j_call: TRBJ2-1; v_call: TRBV19; cdr3_aa: CASSRVGAAYNEQFF; cdr3_nt: TGTGCCAGTAGTAGGGTAGGCGCGGCCTACAATGAGCAGTTCTTC
clone_size: NA; d_call: NA; j_call: TRBJ2-3; v_call: TRBV16; cdr3_aa: CASSQGSVTDTQYF; cdr3_nt: TGTGCCAGCAGCCAAGGTAGCGTCACAGATACGCAGTATTTT
clone_size: NA; d_call: TRBD2; j_call: TRBJ2-2; v_call: TRBV19; cdr3_aa: CASSGERGGTGELFF; cdr3_nt: TGTGCCAGTAGCGGGGAGCGGGGGGGAACCGGGGAGCTGTTTTTT
clone_size: medium-sized; d_call: TRBD1; j_call: TRBJ1-5; v_call: TRBV2; cdr3_aa: CASKRTGGNQPQHF; cdr3_nt: TGTGCCAGCAAGCGGACAGGGGGGAATCAGCCCCAGCATTTT
clone_size: NA; d_call: NA; j_call: TRBJ2-6; v_call: TRBV11-1; cdr3_aa: CASSAGLISGANVLTF; cdr3_nt: TGTGCCAGCAGCGCGGGACTGATCTCTGGGGCCAACGTCCTGACTTTC
clone_size: NA; d_call: NA; j_call: TRBJ1-1; v_call: TRBV7-8; cdr3_aa: CASSFSGGNTEAFF; cdr3_nt: TGTGCCAGCAGCTTCTCCGGCGGGAACACTGAAGCTTTCTTT
clone_size: NA; d_call: TRBD1; j_call: TRBJ1-5; v_call: TRBV28; cdr3_aa: CASRRGRQQPQHF; cdr3_nt: TGTGCCAGCAGGAGGGGGCGGCAGCAGCCCCAGCATTTT
clone_size: NA; d_call: NA; j_call: TRBJ2-7; v_call: TRBV30; cdr3_aa: CAWSAFEESREQYF; cdr3_nt: TGTGCCTGGAGTGCTTTCGAGGAGTCGCGCGAGCAGTACTTC
clone_size: NA; d_call: TRBD1; j_call: TRBJ2-1; v_call: TRBV25-1; cdr3_aa: CASSEYRWDRGGYNEQFF; cdr3_nt: TGTGCCAGCAGTGAATATAGGTGGGACAGGGGGGGCTACAATGAGCAGTTCTTC
clone_size: NA; d_call: NA; j_call: TRBJ1-1; v_call: TRBV10-1; cdr3_aa: CASSESDLVNTEAFF; cdr3_nt: TGCGCCAGCAGTGAATCGGACTTGGTTAACACTGAAGCTTTCTTT
clone_size: once; d_call: TRBD2; j_call: TRBJ2-7; v_call: TRBV5-1; cdr3_aa: CASSPGLAFEQYF; cdr3_nt: TGCGCCAGCAGCCCTGGACTAGCCTTCGAGCAGTACTTC
clone_size: NA; d_call: TRBD1; j_call: TRBJ1-1; v_call: TRBV7-9; cdr3_aa: CASSQTEGTGNTEAFF; cdr3_nt: TGTGCCAGCAGCCAAACCGAGGGGACAGGGAACACTGAAGCTTTCTTT
clone_size: NA; d_call: NA; j_call: TRBJ1-1; v_call: TRBV15; cdr3_aa: CATSSPGTPTFF; cdr3_nt: TGTGCCACCAGCAGCCCCGGGACTCCAACTTTCTTT
clone_size: NA; d_call: TRBD1; j_call: TRBJ2-1; v_call: TRBV5-6; cdr3_aa: CASSLRQGAPRQFF; cdr3_nt: TGTGCCAGCAGCTTGCGGCAGGGGGCTCCCCGGCAGTTCTTC
clone_size: NA; d_call: NA; j_call: TRBJ1-2; v_call: TRBV5-5; cdr3_aa: CASRLGQKNGYTF; cdr3_nt: TGTGCCAGCAGATTAGGACAGAAAAATGGCTACACCTTC
clone_size: NA; d_call: TRBD2; j_call: TRBJ2-1; v_call: TRBV27; cdr3_aa: CASSPLAGNYNEQFF; cdr3_nt: TGTGCCAGCAGTCCGCTAGCGGGGAACTACAATGAGCAGTTCTTC
clone_size: NA; d_call: TRBD1; j_call: TRBJ1-2; v_call: TRBV7-9; cdr3_aa: CASSFAGGSVSGYTF; cdr3_nt: TGTGCCAGCAGCTTTGCAGGGGGCTCTGTGAGTGGCTACACCTTC
clone_size: NA; d_call: TRBD2; j_call: TRBJ2-3; v_call: TRBV9; cdr3_aa: CASSRSSGSTDTQYF; cdr3_nt: TGTGCCAGCAGCCGTTCTAGCGGGAGCACAGATACGCAGTATTTT
clone_size: NA; d_call: NA; j_call: TRBJ1-5; v_call: TRBV7-2; cdr3_aa: CASSSDTRGPQHF; cdr3_nt: TGTGCCAGCAGCTCGGACACCCGAGGACCCCAGCATTTT